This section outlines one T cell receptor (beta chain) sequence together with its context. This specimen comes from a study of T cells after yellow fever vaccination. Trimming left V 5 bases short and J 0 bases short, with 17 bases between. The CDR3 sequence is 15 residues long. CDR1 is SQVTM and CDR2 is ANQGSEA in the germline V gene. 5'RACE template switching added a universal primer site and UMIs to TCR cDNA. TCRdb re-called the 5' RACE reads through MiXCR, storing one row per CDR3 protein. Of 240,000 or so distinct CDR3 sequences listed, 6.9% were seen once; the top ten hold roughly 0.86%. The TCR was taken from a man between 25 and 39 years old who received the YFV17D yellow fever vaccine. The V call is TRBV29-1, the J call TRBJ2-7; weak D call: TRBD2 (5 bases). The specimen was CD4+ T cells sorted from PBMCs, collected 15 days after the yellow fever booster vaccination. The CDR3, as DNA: TGCAGCGTTCATTCGGGTAGCGCGAGCTCCTACGAGCAGTACTTC. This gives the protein CSVHSGSASSYEQYF.